Following are 7 T cell receptor beta chains from one sample sequenced in a study of blood T cell repertoires in COVID-19. The method was immunoSEQ multiplex PCR; TCRdb's version includes in-frame clones alone and lacks a portion of them. The sample carries 200,000 to 300,000 clones, 86% recorded once. Sequencing was performed on peripheral blood. The receptor set was obtained from a woman aged 80 or over with COVID-19, enrolled during active disease.

This sequence joins TRBV5-1 and TRBJ1-1; D perhaps matches TRBD1 (5 bases). Germline loops: CDR1 SGHRS, CDR2 YFSETQ. The CDR3 contains 14 residues. Trimming shortened V by 0 bases and J by 2 bases, and 8 bases separated the two germline ends. DNA for the CDR3: TGCGCCAGCAGCTTGGTTCAGGGCAACACTGAAGCTTTCTTT. The encoded protein is CASSLVQGNTEAFF.

The chain carries TRBV2 and TRBJ1-2; 7 bases fit TRBD1. The CDR3 sequence is 13 residues long. Trimming took 9 bases from V and 0 from J; bases not matched to a gene: 4. CDR1 is SNHLY, CDR2 FYNNEI, per germline. For the CDR3, the DNA is TGTGCCAGTTCGACAGGGCCTAACTATGGCTACACCTTC. Protein sequence: CASSTGPNYGYTF.

The chain couples TRBV2 to TRBJ2-2; 9 nucleotides line up with TRBD1. The length of the CDR3 is 15 residues. CDR1 SNHLY and CDR2 FYNNEI come from the germline V gene. The V segment lost 7 bases and the J segment 7 bases; nucleotides outside the gene matches: 10. CDR3 residues: CASTLDRGNDGELFF. CDR3 nucleotides: TGTGCCAGCACCCTAGACAGGGGGAATGACGGGGAGCTGTTTTTT.

The J gene is TRBJ2-7, the V gene TRBV6-2 or TRBV6-3; the match to TRBD2 covers 10 bases. V dropped 0 bases and J dropped 6; count of bases not matched to a gene: 2. CDR3 length equals 14 residues. In germline, CDR1 is MNHEY, CDR2 SVGEGT. The CDR3 sequence: CASSYSASGGEQYF. The DNA of the CDR3 is TGTGCCAGCAGTTACTCGGCTAGCGGGGGCGAGCAGTACTTC.

The rearrangement links TRBV5-5 to TRBJ1-6, with 7 bases identical to TRBD1. The J segment lost 7 bases and the V segment lost 2 bases, leaving 6 bases of the junction unmatched. Germline assignment: CDR1 SGHKS and CDR2 YYEKEE (reference sequence). This CDR3 is 15 amino acids long. The CDR3 loop reads CASSLAGTVNSPLHF. The CDR3 nucleotides are TGTGCCAGCAGCTTAGCAGGGACAGTAAATTCACCCCTCCACTTT.

This clone came up a few times. This chain uses TRBV3-1 (or the pseudogene TRBV3-2) with TRBJ1-2; D perhaps matches TRBD1 (6 bases). Trimming left V 0 bases short and J 3 bases short, with 20 bases between. Germline CDR1 and CDR2: LGHDT and YNNKEL (reference sequence). The CDR3 covers 18 residues. CDR3 DNA: TGTGCCAGCAGCCAAGATCCGCGTGGACAGATGCTTTACTATGGCTACACCTTC. It encodes CASSQDPRGQMLYYGYTF.

The DNA for the CDR3 is TGTGCCAGCAGTTTGGGGGGAGGACATGGCTACACCTTC. It encodes CASSLGGGHGYTF. The chain has TRBV12-3 or TRBV12-4 and TRBJ1-2, with a tentative D call TRBD1 (5 bases). This CDR3 contains 13 residues. V lost 3 bases to trimming and J lost 6 bases, with 11 bases between them.